The rows below give T cell receptor beta chains drawn from one sample of a study of tumor and adjacent non-tumor tissue in lung cancer. Each CDR3 protein is one row after TCRdb ran MiXCR on the multiplex PCR reads. The data contain over 130,000 distinct CDR3 sequences, approximately 66% of them singletons. Sequences were obtained from lung tumor tissue. The receptor set was obtained from a man in his sixties with small cell lung cancer. CDR3s include the opening cysteine and the closing phenylalanine or tryptophan. Fields, in order: J gene, V gene, CDR3 protein.

>TRBJ1-4|TRBV6-2/TRBV6-3
CARSTNRDATNEKLFF
>TRBJ2-3|TRBV6-1
CASSDPRTGTDTQYF
>TRBJ2-3|TRBV6-5
CASSYSDTQYF
>TRBJ2-1|TRBV11-2
CASALNGTNNEQFF
>TRBJ2-3|TRBV11-2
CPSSPLDGRTDTQYF
>TRBJ2-5|TRBV11-2
CASSTRTSGVYQEIQYF
>TRBJ1-3|TRBV18
CASSPRQGDRNTIYF
>TRBJ1-1|TRBV20-1
CSTSGGTTEAFF
>TRBJ2-1|TRBV4-1
CVSTSTRTAYNEQFF
>TRBJ2-1|TRBV11-2
CASSLGSGGVYQFF
>TRBJ1-3|TRBV5-6
CASSLDLRPDTIYF
>TRBJ2-2|TRBV14
CGSGAGSLTGELFF
>TRBJ2-6|TRBV20-1
CSADRVFVSGANVLTF
>TRBJ1-4|TRBV28
CASSGGGTGDEKLFF
>TRBJ2-5|TRBV4-2
CASSRGLAGPGRGETQYF
>TRBJ2-1|TRBV24-1
CATSDFRIGLGRDNEQFF
>TRBJ2-2|TRBV10-3
CAIGPRLVANTGELFF
>TRBJ1-5|TRBV14
CASSQAQDSNQPRHF
>TRBJ2-3|TRBV12-3/TRBV12-4
CASSLWSTDTQYF
>TRBJ2-1|TRBV10-3
CAISNPGGIGGYNEQFF
>TRBJ2-1|TRBV20-1
CSARDGLGSNGQFF
>TRBJ1-2|TRBV20-1
CSATSRVGYGYTF
>TRBJ2-7|TRBV28
CASSYAISRNSYEQYF
>TRBJ2-1|TRBV20-1
CSARDLATHAGQFF
>TRBJ2-3|TRBV20-1
CSASLGTDYTDTQYF
>TRBJ2-6|TRBV6-2/TRBV6-3
CASSYRGPGANVLTF
>TRBJ1-3|TRBV29-1
CSVDQRGNAIYF